These 29 T cell receptor beta chains originate from one sample sequenced in a study of cytotoxic CD8 clonotypes in ibrutinib-treated CLL. The protocol was immunoSEQ multiplex PCR, while the TCRdb copy is restricted to in-frame clones and leaves out a portion. The table has 200,000 to 250,000 clones, about four fifths seen once. The sample in question was PBMCs, obtained after 12 months of ibrutinib treatment. All receptors come from a human donor with chronic lymphocytic leukemia.

This clone was recorded only once. V is TRBV5-6 and J is TRBJ1-5; TRBD1 aligns across 10 bases. The ends lost 2 bases at V and 3 bases at J; junction bases unmatched: 5. The CDR3 spans 16 residues. The germline V gene encodes CDR1 SGHDT and CDR2 YYEEEE. The CDR3 sequence is CASSLATGGFNQPQHF. The CDR3 DNA is TGTGCCAGCAGCTTAGCGACAGGGGGCTTCAATCAGCCCCAGCATTTT.

In this sample, this clone turned up once. The gene calls are TRBV5-4 and TRBJ2-5, with 11 bases lining up with TRBD1. The germline V gene encodes CDR1 SGHNT and CDR2 YYREEE (reference sequence). The trim removed 4 bases at V and 4 bases at J, leaving 6 bases unmatched. The CDR3 runs 15 residues. This CDR3 reads CASSIGQGAPETQYF. The CDR3 DNA is TGTGCCAGCAGCATCGGACAGGGGGCCCCAGAGACCCAGTACTTC.

V usage is TRBV11-2 and J usage is TRBJ1-1, with D unresolved. Trimming took 4 bases from V and 0 from J, leaving 12 bases between them. The length of the CDR3 is 15 residues. Per the germline V gene, CDR1 is SGHAT and CDR2 is FQNNGV. Written as DNA, the CDR3 is TGTGCCAGCAGCTCCGTTACGGGCCTGAACACTGAAGCTTTCTTT. Its translation is CASSSVTGLNTEAFF.

The chain links TRBV28 to TRBJ2-7; tentative D call: TRBD1 (5 bases). Germline V gene sequence: CDR1 MDHEN, CDR2 SYDVKM. The CDR3 extends over 12 amino acids. The V and J ends lost 2 bases and 5 bases respectively, with 7 bases between them. In DNA form, the CDR3 reads TGTGCCAGCAGTTTAGTAGGGGACGAGCAGTACTTC. As protein: CASSLVGDEQYF. The full variable domain, completed using reference TRBV28 and TRBJ2-7, is DVKVTQSSRYLVKRTGEKVFLECVQDMDHENMFWYRQDPGLGLRLIYFSYDVKMKEKGDIPEGYSVSREKKERFSLILESASTNQTSMYLCASSLVGDEQYFGPGTRLTVT.

The chain employs TRBV6-6 and TRBJ2-5; a weak D match, TRBD2 (6 bases). CDR3 length: 13 residues. Germline CDR1 reads MNHNY; CDR2 reads SVGAGI (reference sequence). The V gene lost 5 bases and the J gene lost 5 bases, with 12 bases spanning the gap. The CDR3 spells CASSRLVSETQYF. CDR3 DNA sequence: TGTGCCAGCAGTAGACTAGTTTCGGAGACCCAGTACTTC.

The chain uses TRBV6-1 and TRBJ2-7; unclear D gene. The CDR3 totals 16 residues. The V gene lost 6 bases and the J gene lost 0 bases, with 18 bases spanning the gap. Germline V gene sequence: CDR1 MNHNS, CDR2 SASEGT. The CDR3 sequence: CASSETNTDYSYEQYF. In nucleotides, the CDR3 is TGTGCCAGCAGCGAAACAAACACAGATTACTCCTACGAGCAGTACTTC.

This chain connects TRBV2 to TRBJ1-1; 7 bases align to TRBD1. Germline CDR1 reads SNHLY; CDR2 reads FYNNEI. Germline trimming cut 6 bases from V and 6 bases from J; bases unmatched to any gene: 10. This CDR3 region has 14 residues. CDR3 residues: CASRGPGQYAEAFF. CDR3 sequence (DNA): TGTGCCAGCAGGGGGCCGGGACAGTACGCTGAAGCTTTCTTT.

This clone was counted a few times. The chain joins TRBV27 to TRBJ1-2, with 9 bases matching TRBD1. The CDR3 has 14 amino acids. Per the germline V gene, CDR1 is MNHEY and CDR2 is SMNVEV (reference sequence). The V gene end was trimmed by 5 bases and the J gene end by 1 base; junction bases not matched to a gene: 2. The chain's CDR3 is CASSVDRGNYGYTF. For the CDR3, the DNA is TGTGCCAGCAGTGTGGACAGGGGTAACTATGGCTACACCTTC.

J is TRBJ2-5 and V is TRBV11-1; 7 nucleotides match TRBD2. CDR3 size: 14 residues. Germline values: CDR1 SGHAT, CDR2 FQDESV (reference sequence). V shed 3 bases and J 4 bases; nucleotides not matched to a gene: 5. CDR3 protein: CASSFRAGAETQYF. CDR3 coding DNA: TGTGCCAGCAGCTTTCGGGCGGGAGCAGAGACCCAGTACTTC.

V is TRBV11-2 and J is TRBJ1-1; no clear D. V lost 1 base and J 1 base, leaving 4 bases between the germline ends. The CDR3 has 13 residues. Germline V gene sequence: CDR1 SGHAT, CDR2 FQNNGV. Here the CDR3 DNA reads TGTGCCAGCAGCTTAGGGCAGAACACTGAAGCTTTCTTT. It encodes CASSLGQNTEAFF.

A few counts support this clone. The gene calls are TRBV7-8 and TRBJ1-6; no reliable D call. The CDR3 length is 13 residues. Looked up from germline, CDR1 is SGHVS and CDR2 is FQNEAQ. The V end was cut by 1 base, the J end by 7 bases, with 5 bases between. The CDR3 loop reads CASSLDRNSPLHF. Here the CDR3 DNA reads TGTGCCAGCAGCTTAGATCGGAATTCACCCCTCCACTTT.

The chain carries TRBV7-9 and TRBJ1-5, with unresolved D. V was shortened by 1 base and J by 2 bases, with 6 bases between the two germline ends. Germline V gene data show CDR1 as SEHNR and CDR2 as FQNEAQ (reference sequence). The CDR3 consists of 14 residues. The CDR3 sequence: CASSLGARNQPQHF. The CDR3 nucleotides are TGTGCCAGCAGCTTAGGAGCCCGCAATCAGCCCCAGCATTTT.

The rearrangement joins TRBV27 to TRBJ2-7, with D possibly matching TRBD1 (6 bases). This CDR3 contains 13 residues. The V gene's germline CDR1 is MNHEY and CDR2 SMNVEV (reference sequence). V was cut by 3 bases and J by 6 bases, with 12 bases left in between. The chain's CDR3 is CASSFGTLSEQYF. The CDR3 DNA sequence: TGTGCCAGCAGTTTCGGGACATTAAGCGAGCAGTACTTC.

This clone was found once. This chain uses TRBV13 with TRBJ1-4; TRBD1 is a possible D gene (5 bases). This CDR3 contains 15 residues. In germline, CDR1 is PRHDT, CDR2 FYEKMQ (reference sequence). V lost 2 bases and J lost 6, with 13 bases in between. This chain's CDR3 is CASSLWGGTDEKLFF. CDR3 sequence (DNA): TGTGCCAGCAGCTTATGGGGCGGAACCGATGAAAAACTGTTTTTT.

The rearrangement joins TRBV7-8 to TRBJ2-7, with 8 bases identical to TRBD2. This CDR3 contains 16 residues. Germline CDR1 is SGHVS and CDR2 is FQNEAQ. V shed 4 bases, J shed 2 bases, and the junction held 10 bases outside the gene matches. In DNA form, the CDR3 reads TGTGCCAGCAGCTGGGCTCAGCGGGAGATCCCCTACGAGCAGTACTTC. Its translation: CASSWAQREIPYEQYF.

V is TRBV30 and J is TRBJ1-5; TRBD1 is a possible D gene (5 bases). The germline CDR1 and CDR2 sequences are GTSNPN and SVGIG (reference sequence). The CDR3 is 13 amino acids. The V and J ends lost 7 bases and 3 bases respectively, with 13 bases between them. The CDR3, as DNA: TGTGCCTCCTCCCCGGGGGACAATCAGCCCCAGCATTTT. It encodes CASSPGDNQPQHF.

The chain is built from TRBV4-1 and TRBJ2-1; 9 positions agree with TRBD1. With V trimmed by 3 bases and J by 7 bases, 10 bases remained unmatched. The length of the CDR3 is 16 residues. Per germline, CDR1 MGHRA and CDR2 YSYEKL. As DNA, the CDR3 is TGCGCCAGCAGCCAGAATCCACAGGGGGCGTCGAATGAGCAGTTCTTC. It is translated as CASSQNPQGASNEQFF.

CDR3 amino acids: CASRYEGSSYNEQFF. CDR3 DNA sequence: TGTGCCAGCAGATACGAAGGGAGCTCCTACAATGAGCAGTTCTTC. J is TRBJ2-1 and V is TRBV28, with a possible D match to TRBD2 (5 bases). Germline values: CDR1 MDHEN, CDR2 SYDVKM. V dropped 6 bases and J dropped 0 bases, with 12 bases sitting between them. CDR3 length: 15 amino acids.

The chain has TRBV28 and TRBJ2-7, with TRBD1 matching 9 bases. This CDR3 contains 14 residues. After removal of 2 bases from V and 5 bases from J, the junction contained 4 bases not matched to a gene. Germline CDR1 is MDHEN and CDR2 is SYDVKM. The CDR3 DNA reads TGTGCCAGCAGTTTAGGACAGGGGAGCCACGAGCAGTACTTC. Translation gives CASSLGQGSHEQYF.

The rearrangement joins TRBV10-3 to TRBJ1-5; D call uncertain. V was cut by 4 bases and J by 4 bases, with 8 bases left in between. The length of the CDR3 is 13 residues. Germline V CDR1 and CDR2: ENHRY, SYGVKD. The CDR3 DNA reads TGTGCCATCAGTGTTGAAATTAATCAGCCCCAGCATTTT. The encoded protein is CAISVEINQPQHF.

This clone appeared once. The chain is built from TRBV7-9 and TRBJ2-7; 7 bases map to TRBD1. The CDR3 consists of 15 residues. The V gene's germline CDR1 is SEHNR and CDR2 FQNEAQ (reference sequence). V lost 5 bases, J lost 4 bases, and 11 bases stayed unmatched. This CDR3 is CASSRQGIGLYEQYF. The CDR3 DNA sequence: TGTGCCAGCAGCCGACAGGGAATAGGTTTGTACGAGCAGTACTTC. The full variable domain, with the rest looked up from reference TRBV7-9 and TRBJ2-7, is DTGVSQNPRHKITKRGQNVTFRCDPISEHNRLYWYRQTLGQGPEFLTYFQNEAQLEKSRLLSDRFSAERPKGSFSTLEIQRTEQGDSAMYLCASSRQGIGLYEQYFGPGTRLTVT.

The genes are TRBV7-3 and TRBJ1-2; 10 positions match TRBD1. The trim removed 4 bases at V and 3 bases at J, leaving 5 bases unmatched. Looked up from germline, CDR1 is SGHTA and CDR2 is FQGTGA. There are 15 residues in the CDR3. The CDR3 protein is CASSSPGTGDYGYTF. The CDR3 region has the DNA TGTGCCAGCAGCTCCCCCGGGACAGGGGACTATGGCTACACCTTC.

This chain's CDR3 is CASRVRQGLGEQYF. The DNA of the CDR3 is TGTGCCAGTAGGGTGAGACAGGGCCTGGGCGAGCAGTACTTC. V usage is TRBV19 and J usage is TRBJ2-7, with 7 bases fitting TRBD1. The CDR3 extends over 14 amino acids. V was pared by 6 bases and J by 6 bases, with 11 bases of the junction left unmatched. Germline CDR1 is LNHDA and CDR2 is SQIVND (reference sequence).

This chain joins TRBV5-1 and TRBJ2-2; D perhaps matches TRBD2 (6 bases). This CDR3 spans 14 amino acids. V lost 4 bases to trimming and J lost 2 bases, with 9 bases between them. The germline V gene has CDR1 SGHRS and CDR2 YFSETQ. The CDR3: CASSLSGNTGELFF. CDR3 DNA sequence: TGCGCCAGCAGCCTTAGCGGAAACACCGGGGAGCTGTTTTTT.

The rearrangement joins TRBV5-1 to TRBJ1-2; no reliable D call. Trimming stripped 0 bases from V and 3 bases from J, with 6 bases between. The V gene's germline CDR1 is SGHRS and CDR2 YFSETQ. The CDR3 loop spans 13 amino acids. CDR3 in amino acids: CASSLDPDYGYTF. CDR3 DNA: TGCGCCAGCAGCTTGGACCCGGACTATGGCTACACCTTC.

The chain has TRBV15 and TRBJ2-5, with no clear D. There are 14 residues in the CDR3. CDR1 and CDR2 from the germline V gene are LNHNV and YYDKDF (reference sequence). With 4 bases removed from V and 4 bases from J, the gap between germline ends came to 13 bases. CDR3 bases: TGTGCCACCAGCACTCGAAATCCAGGAGAGACCCAGTACTTC. It yields the protein CATSTRNPGETQYF. The complete variable domain, with remaining parts taken from reference TRBV15 and TRBJ2-5, reads DAMVIQNPRYQVTQFGKPVTLSCSQTLNHNVMYWYQQKSSQAPKLLFHYYDKDFNNEADTPDNFQSRRPNTSFCFLDIRSPGLGDTAMYLCATSTRNPGETQYFGPGTRLLVL.

This chain uses TRBV5-1 with TRBJ1-1, with D tentatively TRBD1 (5 bases). CDR1 and CDR2 from the germline V gene are SGHRS and YFSETQ. The CDR3 loop spans 15 amino acids. V was clipped by 4 bases and J by 5 bases, with 18 bases between them. The CDR3 loop reads CASSQRDRRATEAFF. The DNA for the CDR3 is TGCGCCAGCAGCCAGAGGGACCGGCGAGCGACTGAAGCTTTCTTT.

The chain joins TRBV19 to TRBJ1-1; D is unclear. The CDR3 extends over 11 amino acids. Germline loops: CDR1 LNHDA, CDR2 SQIVND (reference sequence). V was shortened by 4 bases and J by 4 bases, with 4 bases between the two germline ends. Written as DNA, the CDR3 is TGTGCCAGTAGTACACCCACTGAAGCTTTCTTT. Amino acid sequence: CASSTPTEAFF.

V usage is TRBV18 and J usage is TRBJ1-2; 9 bases fit TRBD1. Germline V lookup: CDR1 KGHSH, CDR2 LQKENI. The length of the CDR3 is 18 residues. V lost 1 base, J lost 0 bases, and 9 bases stayed unmatched. Here the CDR3 reads CASSPRPPGQGTNYGYTF. The CDR3 DNA reads as TGTGCCAGCTCACCACGCCCCCCGGGACAGGGCACTAACTATGGCTACACCTTC.